This TCR beta chain is from a study of blood T cell repertoires in COVID-19. At the level of the study: Material from acute and convalescent COVID-19 was sourced from the United States, Italy and Spain. The cDNA or gDNA used as material had been derived from T cells, B-cell-depleted T cells, or PBMCs.

In the source study's methods: How many nucleated cells were present was estimated from reference gene primer amplification. The protocol was immunoSEQ multiplex PCR, while the TCRdb copy is restricted to in-frame clones and leaves out a portion. V and J calls plus clone size are reproduced from that table; the DNA served to infer D and trimming. Of about 300,000 clones in the sample, roughly 87% were seen once. This sequence was found in a man between 18 and 35 years old with active or convalescent COVID-19. The material sequenced was peripheral blood.

CDR3 residues: CASSLRLGSGSVNNEQFF. DNA of the CDR3: TGTGCCAGTAGTCTGCGACTGGGCAGCGGGAGTGTAAACAATGAGCAGTTCTTC. The chain couples TRBV19 to TRBJ2-1; 8 nucleotides agree with TRBD2. This CDR3 region has 18 residues. Germline V CDR1 and CDR2: LNHDA, SQIVND (reference sequence). J lost 5 bases, V lost 5 bases, and 17 bases had no gene match. Drawing the rest from reference TRBV19 and TRBJ2-1, the complete variable domain is DGGITQSPKYLFRKEGQNVTLSCEQNLNHDAMYWYRQDPGQGLRLIYYSQIVNDFQKGDIAEGYSVSREKKESFPLTVTSAQKNPTAFYLCASSLRLGSGSVNNEQFFGPGTRLTVL.